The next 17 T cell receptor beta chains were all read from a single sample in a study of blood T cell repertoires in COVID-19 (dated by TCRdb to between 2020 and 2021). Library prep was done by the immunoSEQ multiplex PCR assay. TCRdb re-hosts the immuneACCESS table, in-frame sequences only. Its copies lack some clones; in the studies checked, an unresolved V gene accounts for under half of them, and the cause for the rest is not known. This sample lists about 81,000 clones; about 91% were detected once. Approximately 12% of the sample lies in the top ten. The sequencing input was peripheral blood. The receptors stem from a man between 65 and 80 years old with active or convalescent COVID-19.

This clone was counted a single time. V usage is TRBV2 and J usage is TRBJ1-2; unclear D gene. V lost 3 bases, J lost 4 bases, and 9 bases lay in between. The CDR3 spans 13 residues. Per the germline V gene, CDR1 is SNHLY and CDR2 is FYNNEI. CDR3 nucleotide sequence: TGTGCCAGCAGTGACCCGGGATCCTATGGCTACACCTTC. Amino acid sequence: CASSDPGSYGYTF.

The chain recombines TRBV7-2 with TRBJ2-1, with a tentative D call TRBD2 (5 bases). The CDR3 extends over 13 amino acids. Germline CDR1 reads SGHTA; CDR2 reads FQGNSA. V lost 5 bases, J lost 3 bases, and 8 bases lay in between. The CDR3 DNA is TGTGCCAGCAGCCCCGGAGGCTACAATGAGCAGTTCTTC. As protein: CASSPGGYNEQFF.

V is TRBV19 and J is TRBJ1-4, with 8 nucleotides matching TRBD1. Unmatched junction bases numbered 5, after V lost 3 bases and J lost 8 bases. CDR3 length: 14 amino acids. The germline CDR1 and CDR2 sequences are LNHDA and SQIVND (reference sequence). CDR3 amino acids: CASSIDRGREKLFF. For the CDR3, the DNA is TGTGCCAGTAGTATTGACAGGGGAAGAGAAAAACTGTTTTTT.

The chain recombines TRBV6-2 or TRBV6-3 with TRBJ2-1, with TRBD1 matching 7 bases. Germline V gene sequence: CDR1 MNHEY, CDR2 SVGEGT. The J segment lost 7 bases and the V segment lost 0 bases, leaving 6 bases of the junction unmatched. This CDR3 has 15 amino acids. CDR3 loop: CASSYSRETGNEQFF. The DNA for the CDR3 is TGTGCCAGCAGTTACTCGAGGGAGACAGGGAATGAGCAGTTCTTC.

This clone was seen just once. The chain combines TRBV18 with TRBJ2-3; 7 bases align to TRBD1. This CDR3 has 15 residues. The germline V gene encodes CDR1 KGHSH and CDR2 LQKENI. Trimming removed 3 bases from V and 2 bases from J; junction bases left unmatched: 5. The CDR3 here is CASSPRTGSTDTQYF. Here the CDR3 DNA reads TGTGCCAGCTCACCGAGGACAGGATCCACAGATACGCAGTATTTT.

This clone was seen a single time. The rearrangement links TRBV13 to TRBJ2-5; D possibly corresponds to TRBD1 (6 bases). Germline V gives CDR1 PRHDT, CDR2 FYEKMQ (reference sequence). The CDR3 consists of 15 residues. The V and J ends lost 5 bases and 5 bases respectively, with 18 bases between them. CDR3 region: CASSRRAGARETQYF. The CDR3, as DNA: TGTGCCAGCAGCCGAAGGGCAGGGGCGAGGGAGACCCAGTACTTC.

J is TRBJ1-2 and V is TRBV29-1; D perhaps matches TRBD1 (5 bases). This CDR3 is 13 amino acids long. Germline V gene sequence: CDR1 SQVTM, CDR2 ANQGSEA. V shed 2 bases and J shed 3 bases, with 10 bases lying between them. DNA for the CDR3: TGCAGCGTTGAAAGCAGGGCTGACTATGGCTACACCTTC. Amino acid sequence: CSVESRADYGYTF.

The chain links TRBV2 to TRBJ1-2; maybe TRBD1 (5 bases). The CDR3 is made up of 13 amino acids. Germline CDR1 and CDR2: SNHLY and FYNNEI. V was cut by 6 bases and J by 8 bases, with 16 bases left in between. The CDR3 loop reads CASSARGRAGYTF. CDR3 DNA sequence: TGTGCCAGCAGCGCCCGCGGCAGGGCCGGCTACACCTTC.

The CDR3 DNA follows: TGTGCCAGCAGCCCCGGACTTGGGACTAATTACTACGAGCAGTACTTC. This codes for CASSPGLGTNYYEQYF. This chain uses TRBV9 with TRBJ2-7; 7 nucleotides align to TRBD2. Germline CDR1 reads SGDLS; CDR2 reads YYNGEE. The CDR3 length is 16 residues. Trimming at V came to 4 bases and at J to 3 bases, leaving 13 bases not matched to a gene.

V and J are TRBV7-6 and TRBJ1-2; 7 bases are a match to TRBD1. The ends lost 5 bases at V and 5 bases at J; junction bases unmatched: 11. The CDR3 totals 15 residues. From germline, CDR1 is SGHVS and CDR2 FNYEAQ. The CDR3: CASSPQGGSRYGYTF. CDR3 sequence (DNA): TGTGCCAGCAGCCCTCAGGGGGGTTCTCGGTATGGCTACACCTTC.

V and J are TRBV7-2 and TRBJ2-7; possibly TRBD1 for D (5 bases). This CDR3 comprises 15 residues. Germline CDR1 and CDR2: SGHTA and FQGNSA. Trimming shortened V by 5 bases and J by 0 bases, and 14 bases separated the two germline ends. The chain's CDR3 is CASSIGWGLSYEQYF. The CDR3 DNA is TGTGCCAGCAGCATCGGTTGGGGCCTCTCCTACGAGCAGTACTTC.

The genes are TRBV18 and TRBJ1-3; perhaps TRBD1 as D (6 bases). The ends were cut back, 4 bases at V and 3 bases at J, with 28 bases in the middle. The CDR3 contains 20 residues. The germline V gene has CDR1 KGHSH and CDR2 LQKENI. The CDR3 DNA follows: TGTGCCAGCTCACGGAGACCGCATGGGACAAGCGGGGAGAATGGAAACACCATATATTTT. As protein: CASSRRPHGTSGENGNTIYF.

The CDR3 bases are TGTGCCACCGGCATTTACGATGAGCAGTTCTTC. This codes for CATGIYDEQFF. V gene TRBV24-1 combines with J gene TRBJ2-1, with D unresolved. Germline values: CDR1 KGHDR, CDR2 SFDVKD. Trimming shortened V by 9 bases and J by 8 bases, and 10 bases separated the two germline ends. This CDR3 contains 11 residues.

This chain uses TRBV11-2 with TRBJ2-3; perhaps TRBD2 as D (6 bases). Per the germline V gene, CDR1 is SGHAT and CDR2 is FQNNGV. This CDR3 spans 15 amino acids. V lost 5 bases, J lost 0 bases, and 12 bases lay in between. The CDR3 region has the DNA TGTGCCAGCAGCCAGATAGCGGCTAGCACAGATACGCAGTATTTT. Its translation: CASSQIAASTDTQYF.

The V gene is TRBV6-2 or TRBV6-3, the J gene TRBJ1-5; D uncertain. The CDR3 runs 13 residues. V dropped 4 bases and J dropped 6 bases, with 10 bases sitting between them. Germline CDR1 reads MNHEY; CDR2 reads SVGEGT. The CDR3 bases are TGTGCCAGCAGTTCGGGGAACAGTCAGCCCCAGCATTTT. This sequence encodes CASSSGNSQPQHF.

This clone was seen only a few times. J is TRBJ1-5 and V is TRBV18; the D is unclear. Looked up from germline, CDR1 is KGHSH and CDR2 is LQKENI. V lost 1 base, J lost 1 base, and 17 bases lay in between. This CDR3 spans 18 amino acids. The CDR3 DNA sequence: TGTGCCAGCTCACCACTACGAGGAGGCAAGGTAAGCAATCAGCCCCAGCATTTT. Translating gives CASSPLRGGKVSNQPQHF.

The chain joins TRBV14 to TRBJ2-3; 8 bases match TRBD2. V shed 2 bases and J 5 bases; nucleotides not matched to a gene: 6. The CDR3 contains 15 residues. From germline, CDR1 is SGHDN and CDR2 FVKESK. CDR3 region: CASSQQRGPGDTQYF. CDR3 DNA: TGTGCCAGCAGCCAACAGCGGGGGCCGGGAGATACGCAGTATTTT.